This T cell receptor beta chain was recovered during a study of cytomegalovirus exposure and HLA in healthy donors (dated by TCRdb to about 2017). Turning to the overall study: According to a later analysis, the approximately 120 validation repertoires were produced on the same platform as the approximately 610 repertoires of the first cohort. The study was designed to test whether signatures of past pathogen exposure could be identified by cataloging public T cell receptors. Besides the first cohort of approximately 670 subjects, a separate validation cohort made up of roughly 120 different subjects was used. To predict cytomegalovirus infection status, the study combined high-throughput TCR immunosequencing, statistical association of individual TCRs with disease status, and machine learning.

Spanning cysteine to phenylalanine, the CDR3 consists of 16 amino acids. The retained sequence is limited to the CDR3, 48 bases, with the frame set at the first base. CDR1 and CDR2 (SGHAT, FQNNGV) derive from the germline V gene. The germline V and J ends show losses of 5 bases and 7 bases respectively, and no gene match explains 10 bases of the junction. This clone was counted only a few times. No antigen is known for it. Base qualities are not provided; no much larger clone lies one nucleotide away. Library preparation employed the immunoSEQ multiplex PCR assay. The authors' analysis ran thus. A statistical classification framework was developed to diagnose cytomegalovirus status using the catalog of TCR beta chain sequences. TCRdb limited this immuneACCESS table to in-frame rearrangements with V and J called. A share of clones is missing; checked studies link under half to unresolved V genes, and the rest is unexplained. Clonal size and the V and J genes are those of that table, whereas D and trimming came from the DNA. The sample contains approximately 200,000 clones, roughly 82% of them found a single time. The ten top clones hold approximately 7% of the sample.

Separate from the approximately 690-subject first cohort, the validation cohort of roughly 120 subjects was the group to which the donors belonged. Study-wide conclusions, independent of this receptor: The authors suggested that the approach could potentially be generalized to other disease states and immunological phenotypes. The validation cohort had no HLA typing available for a later analysis, so co-occurrence within that cohort was assessed over all 110 or so repertoires. The study listed approximately 150 TCR beta chains as associated with cytomegalovirus. In a later analysis, TCRs clustered in the first cohort were found to also tend to co-occur in the roughly 110 validation repertoires, with about 93% of cluster scores above 0. The classifier was reported to diagnose cytomegalovirus status with high specificity and sensitivity in both the original and validation cohorts. While some public TCRs were present in many individuals, most TCR sequences turned up only very rarely across donors. In vitro tests confirmed that a few of the cytomegalovirus-associated TCR beta chains recognize cytomegalovirus antigens.

The sequenced sample was PBMCs. The sequence derives from a man between 18 and 29 years old in good health and CMV-seropositive. The rearrangement joined TRBV11-2 to TRBJ2-2, and 10 bases in between align with TRBD2. At the DNA level, the sequence is TGTGCCAGCAGCGTCTTAGCGGGAGGCGGCATCGGGGAGCTGTTTTTT. Its amino acids are CASSVLAGGGIGELFF.